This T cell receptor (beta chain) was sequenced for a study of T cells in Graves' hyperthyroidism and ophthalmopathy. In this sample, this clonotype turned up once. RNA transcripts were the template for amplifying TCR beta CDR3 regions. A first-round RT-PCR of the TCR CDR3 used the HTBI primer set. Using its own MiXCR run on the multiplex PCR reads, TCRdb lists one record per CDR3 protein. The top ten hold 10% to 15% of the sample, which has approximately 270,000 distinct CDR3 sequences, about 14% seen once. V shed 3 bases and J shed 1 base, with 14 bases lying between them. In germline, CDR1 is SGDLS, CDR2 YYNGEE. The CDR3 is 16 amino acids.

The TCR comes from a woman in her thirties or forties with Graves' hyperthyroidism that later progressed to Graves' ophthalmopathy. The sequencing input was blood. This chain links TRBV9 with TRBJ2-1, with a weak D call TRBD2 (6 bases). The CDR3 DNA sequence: TGTGCCAGCAGCGGAACCTTCGGAGGGTCCTACAATGAGCAGTTCTTC. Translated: CASSGTFGGSYNEQFF.